This T cell receptor beta chain appears in the sequencing data of a study of molecular identifiers for immune sequencing clone quantification. Study outcomes and limitations: In naive cells, under 1% of molecules belonged to clones above 20 RNA copies, against over 97% in effector cells. Jurkat TCR RNA spiked in from one cell (amid roughly 970,000 naive cells) was reportedly detectable.

Via MiXCR, TCRdb re-called the PCR reads, giving one row per CDR3 protein. The sample records 20,000 or so distinct CDR3 sequences, about a fifth being singletons. Trimming pared 3 bases from V and 4 bases from J, leaving 7 bases between. The CDR3 has 12 residues. By share of the sample, this clonotype is medium-sized. Its antigen is as yet unknown. The sequenced sample was naive CD8+ T cells from blood, with Jurkat cell RNA spiked in. The subset: FACS-sorted CD8+CD4-CCR7+CD45RA+ naive T cells. The chain carries TRBV12-3 or TRBV12-4 and TRBJ2-7, with no clear D. This TCR came from a human donor in good health. Some libraries in this study had Jurkat cell RNA spiked in. CDR3 in amino acids: CASSFDGYEQYF. The DNA for the CDR3 is TGTGCCAGCAGTTTTGATGGTTACGAGCAGTACTTC.